This T cell receptor beta chain was retrieved from a study of shared clonotypes between healthy human individuals (dated by TCRdb to the early 2020s). Looking at the study overall: The cohort included three men and a couple of women between 18 and 49 years of age. For each donor, CD4 naive and CD4 memory were each run on three plates, CD8 naive on two plates, and CD8 memory on one plate. To estimate repertoire size and how much clonotype sharing occurs between individuals, the study deeply sequenced the blood TCR repertoires of roughly 5 healthy adults. To increase sequencing depth and limit assay-specific biases, different laboratories used diverse techniques to prepare libraries and sequence TCR repertoires. Per donor, leukapheresis produced somewhere between about 0.9 and 10 billion PBMCs.

CDR1 and CDR2 (SGDLS, YYNGEE) derive from the germline V gene. At the junction V is shortened by 0 bases and J by 5 bases, with 12 bases in between. The CDR3 runs 15 residues from the cysteine to the phenylalanine. Only the CDR3 DNA is retained, 45 bases long and in frame from the first base. The donors were healthy, HIV-negative adults who had no recently reported acute infections or vaccinations. Only Caucasian adults living in Nashville, Tennessee, USA were represented among the donors. Magnetic negative selection was used to enrich CD4+ T cells, after which naive cells were positively selected on CD45RA and the negative fraction became the memory subset. After blood collection by leukapheresis, PBMCs were isolated using Ficoll-Histopaque density gradient centrifugation and then cryopreserved in the vapor phase of liquid nitrogen. Analytical flow cytometry was used to check the purity and quantity of each magnetically sorted T cell population. Genomic DNA was isolated from every sorted fraction and measured by UV absorbance on a Nanodrop 2000c.

General conclusions and limits of the study: Compared with non-shared clonotypes, the clonotypes found in all four sorted-subset donors had higher generation probabilities. Sampling was restricted to blood, and TCR repertoires in tissue are likely to differ from TCR repertoires in blood. Naive subsets generally had larger estimated clonotype richness than memory subsets did. Sharing across a few donors was observed for about 4.8% of naive CD4, over 3% of naive CD8, 2.3% of memory CD4, and roughly 0.4% of memory CD8 clonotypes. Based on pairwise subsampling, the degree of clonotype sharing among donors was expected to be affected by sequencing depth. The small number of donors limited the genetic and exposure-history diversity represented. Incomplete sequencing was indicated by rarefaction of sorted-subset datasets, despite the large sequencing depth.

Using the deep immunoSEQ assay, multiplex PCR amplified TCR CDR3 regions from genomic DNA. Genomic DNA extracted from each cell subset was distributed evenly over all wells of several immunoSEQ 96-well plates, and each plate served as one replicate. For sorted subsets, each replicate PCR was loaded with about 200 ng genomic DNA, equivalent to 30,000 or so T cell genomes. Purified libraries were quantified with a Qubit 3.0 fluorometer, sized on a Bioanalyzer 2100, and re-quantified with the KAPA Library Quantification kit. Every immunoSEQ 96-well plate was sequenced on a dedicated single-read 150-cycle Illumina NextSeq 550 flow cell. The authors' pipeline ran thus. Because the immunoSEQ output held only junctional sequences and lacked quality scores, the filtering could not match the filtering applied to full-length reads. To assign V/J genes and CDR3, sequences were annotated against IMGT germline references using PyIR, a Python wrapper for IgBLAST v1.9. Reads were removed for weak V/J assignments (E-value above 1e-6), missing CDR3, stop codons, out-of-frame junctions, or ambiguous translated residues. V3J clonotypes were defined as sequences sharing the same inferred V gene, J gene, and CDR3 amino acid sequence. The percentage overlap between two repertoires was calculated by dividing the number of shared unique clonotypes by the size of the smaller repertoire. RTK rarefaction, the Chao1 estimator, and Recon v2.1 estimates of unobserved clonotypes were used to assess repertoire richness. OLGA was used to compute generation probabilities for all TCRbeta clonotypes that the gDNA method yielded from a handful of donors. TCRdb retrieved this table from immuneACCESS and kept in-frame rearrangements only. Not all clones are present; in checked studies, unresolved V genes account for under half, and no reason is known for the remainder. V and J calls and clone size are given by that table; D and trimming were obtained from the DNA. Present in this sample are under 2.5 million clones, 85% to 95% of which were seen just once. The ten largest clones represent 0.3% to 0.45% of the sample.

With regard to this clone: The clone's antigen remains unknown. The input lacks base qualities; no much larger clone sits a single base away.

The sample was naive CD4+ T cells from PBMCs. The cell subset or site label for this specimen denotes: CD45RA+ positively selected. The TCR originated in a man in his late teens or twenties in good health. Some clones in this sample may be carry-over from other donors' samples. The sequence is built from TRBV9 and TRBJ2-1; TRBD2 could be the D gene, as 5 bases match. The sequenced DNA: TGTGCCAGCAGCGTAGCTCTCTCCGGGGACAATGAGCAGTTCTTC. Translated, this is CASSVALSGDNEQFF.